The source of this T cell receptor beta chain is a study of T cell changes during pregnancy in multiple sclerosis. Only in-frame clones appear in the TCRdb table, and some are missing; sequencing was by immunoSEQ multiplex PCR. The repertoire holds more than 25,000 clones, with roughly 89% as singletons. Germline V gene sequence: CDR1 MGHDK, CDR2 SYGVNS. The V and J ends lost 3 bases and 6 bases respectively, with 7 bases between them. The CDR3 runs to 12 residues. Details on this clone: The same CDR3 can be traced to other DNA sequences in this sample.

The chain has TRBV25-1 and TRBJ2-3; no clear D. This clonotype was sampled from a female donor with multiple sclerosis, enrolled in a pregnancy study. This specimen consisted of CD8+ T cells from peripheral blood mononuclear cells, obtained in the first trimester of pregnancy. CDR3 coding DNA: TGTGCCAGCAGTGACCCCGCGGATACGCAGTATTTT. It translates to CASSDPADTQYF.